These T cell receptor beta chains were read from a single sample in a study of Graves' ophthalmopathy and Graves' hyperthyroidism. TCRdb fed the multiplex PCR reads into MiXCR, producing one record per CDR3 protein. This table has a few hundred thousand distinct CDR3 sequences, roughly 40% appearing once. The specimen sequenced was peripheral blood or thyroid tissue (not recorded which). Receptor source: an adult man with Graves' hyperthyroidism. CDR3s include the opening cysteine and the closing phenylalanine or tryptophan. For some rows the clone size is stated as once, few or many, or as a class when expanded; others skip it.

v_call	j_call	clone_size	cdr3_aa
TRBV27	TRBJ1-5	-	CASSLPPRDGNQPQHF
TRBV7-8	TRBJ1-2	-	CASSMTFFYGYTF
TRBV11-3	TRBJ1-4	many	CASSPLGRWTEKLFF
TRBV24-1	TRBJ1-2	-	CATSDAHRGVQTYGYTF
TRBV5-8	TRBJ1-1	many	CASSLLGRGEAEAFF
TRBV19	TRBJ1-1	many	CASAPVGQGRTEAFF
TRBV7-9	TRBJ2-3	-	CASSRGEIGDTQYF
TRBV5-8	TRBJ1-6	many	CASSPTRTSPLHF
TRBV29-1	TRBJ1-3	-	CSVEGQHGYTIYF
TRBV10-3	TRBJ1-1	many	CAISEIQENTEAFF
TRBV6-5	TRBJ2-5	-	CASSGGMPQETQYF
TRBV3-1	TRBJ2-2	few	CASSQGQGPTGELFF
TRBV11-3	-	-	CASKTGVPYNEQFF
TRBV20-1	TRBJ1-1	once	CGARDPQGDTEAFF
TRBV30	TRBJ2-7	-	CAWSVQPSSYEQYF
TRBV6-5	TRBJ1-5	-	CASSKDTGNQPQHF
TRBV10-3	TRBJ2-7	-	CAIGTSGRANEQYF